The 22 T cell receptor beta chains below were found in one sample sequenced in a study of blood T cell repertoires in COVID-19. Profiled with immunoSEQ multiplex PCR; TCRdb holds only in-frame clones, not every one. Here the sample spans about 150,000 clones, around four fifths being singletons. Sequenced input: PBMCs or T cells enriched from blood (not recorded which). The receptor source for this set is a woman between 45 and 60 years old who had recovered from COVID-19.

DNA for the CDR3: TGTGCCACCAGAGACACCGGCACAGATACGCAGTATTTT. This codes for CATRDTGTDTQYF. The J gene is TRBJ2-3, the V gene TRBV24-1; no clear D. The CDR3 contains 13 residues. V was clipped by 7 bases and J by 1 base, with 8 bases between them. Germline-derived CDR1 and CDR2 are KGHDR and SFDVKD.

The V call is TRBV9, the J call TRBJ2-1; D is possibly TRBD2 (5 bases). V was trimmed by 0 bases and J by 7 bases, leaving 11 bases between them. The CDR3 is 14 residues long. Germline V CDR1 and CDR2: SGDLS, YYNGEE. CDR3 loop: CASSVGGSSNEQFF. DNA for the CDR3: TGTGCCAGCAGCGTAGGAGGGAGTAGTAATGAGCAGTTCTTC.

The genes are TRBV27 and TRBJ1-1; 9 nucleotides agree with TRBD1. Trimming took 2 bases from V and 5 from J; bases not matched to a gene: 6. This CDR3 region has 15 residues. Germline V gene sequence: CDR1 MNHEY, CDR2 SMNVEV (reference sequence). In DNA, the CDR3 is TGTGCCAGCAGTTTAAGACAGGGGGAAAGGACTGAAGCTTTCTTT. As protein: CASSLRQGERTEAFF.

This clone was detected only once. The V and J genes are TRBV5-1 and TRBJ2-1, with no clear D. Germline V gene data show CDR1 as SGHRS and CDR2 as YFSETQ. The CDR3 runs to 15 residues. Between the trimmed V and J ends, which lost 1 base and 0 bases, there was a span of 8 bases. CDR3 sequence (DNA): TGCGCCAGCAGCTTGAGTCTAGGCTCCTACAATGAGCAGTTCTTC. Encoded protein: CASSLSLGSYNEQFF.

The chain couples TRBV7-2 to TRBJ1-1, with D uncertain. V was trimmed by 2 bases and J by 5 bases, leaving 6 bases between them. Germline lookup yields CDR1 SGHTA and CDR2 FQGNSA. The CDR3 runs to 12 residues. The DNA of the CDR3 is TGTGCCAGCAGCTTAACAGCAACTGAAGCTTTCTTT. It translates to CASSLTATEAFF.

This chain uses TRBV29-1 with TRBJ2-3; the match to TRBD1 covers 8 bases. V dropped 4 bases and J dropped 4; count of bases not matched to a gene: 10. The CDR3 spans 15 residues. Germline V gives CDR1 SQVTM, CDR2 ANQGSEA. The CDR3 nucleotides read TGCAGCGTTGCGTCCGGACAGGGTGGGTCAGATACGCAGTATTTT. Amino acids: CSVASGQGGSDTQYF.

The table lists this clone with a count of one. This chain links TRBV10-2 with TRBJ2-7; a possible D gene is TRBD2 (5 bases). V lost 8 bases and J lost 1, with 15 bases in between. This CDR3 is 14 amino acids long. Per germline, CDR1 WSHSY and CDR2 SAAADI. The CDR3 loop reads CASGNGVSSYEQYF. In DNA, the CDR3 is TGCGCCAGCGGCAACGGGGTGTCGTCCTACGAGCAGTACTTC.

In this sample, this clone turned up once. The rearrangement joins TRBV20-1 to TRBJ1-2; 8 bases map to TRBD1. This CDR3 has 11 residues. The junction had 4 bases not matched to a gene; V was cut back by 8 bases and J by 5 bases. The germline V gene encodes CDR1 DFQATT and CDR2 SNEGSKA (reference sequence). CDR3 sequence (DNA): TGCAGTTGGACAGGGTCATATGGCTACACCTTC. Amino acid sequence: CSWTGSYGYTF.

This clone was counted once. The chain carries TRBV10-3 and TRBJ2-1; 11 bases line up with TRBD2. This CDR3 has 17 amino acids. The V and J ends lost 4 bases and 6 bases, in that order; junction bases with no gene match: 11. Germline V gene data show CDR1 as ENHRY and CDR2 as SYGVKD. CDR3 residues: CAISGAPGTSGSNEQFF. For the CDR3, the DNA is TGTGCCATCAGTGGGGCCCCCGGGACTAGCGGTAGCAATGAGCAGTTCTTC.

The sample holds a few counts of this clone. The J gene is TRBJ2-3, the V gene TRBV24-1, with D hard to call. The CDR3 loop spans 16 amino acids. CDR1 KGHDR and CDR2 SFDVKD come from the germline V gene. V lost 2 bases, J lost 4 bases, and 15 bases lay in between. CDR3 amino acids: CATSDSSYPLADTQYF. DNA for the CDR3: TGTGCCACCAGTGATTCGAGCTACCCCCTTGCAGATACGCAGTATTTT.

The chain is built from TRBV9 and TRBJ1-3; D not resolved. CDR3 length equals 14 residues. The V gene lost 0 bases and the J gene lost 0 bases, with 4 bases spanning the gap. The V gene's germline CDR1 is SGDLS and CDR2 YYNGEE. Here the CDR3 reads CASSVDGSGNTIYF. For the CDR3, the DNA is TGTGCCAGCAGCGTAGACGGCTCTGGAAACACCATATATTTT. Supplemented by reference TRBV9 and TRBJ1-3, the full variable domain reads DSGVTQTPKHLITATGQRVTLRCSPRSGDLSVYWYQQSLDQGLQFLIQYYNGEERAKGNILERFSAQQFPDLHSELNLSSLELGDSALYFCASSVDGSGNTIYFGEGSWLTVV.

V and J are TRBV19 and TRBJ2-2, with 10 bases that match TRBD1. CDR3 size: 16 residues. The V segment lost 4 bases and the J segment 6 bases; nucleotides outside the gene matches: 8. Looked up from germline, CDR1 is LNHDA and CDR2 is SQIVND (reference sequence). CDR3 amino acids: CASSTWTGGNAGELFF. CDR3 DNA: TGTGCCAGTAGTACCTGGACAGGGGGAAATGCCGGGGAGCTGTTTTTT.

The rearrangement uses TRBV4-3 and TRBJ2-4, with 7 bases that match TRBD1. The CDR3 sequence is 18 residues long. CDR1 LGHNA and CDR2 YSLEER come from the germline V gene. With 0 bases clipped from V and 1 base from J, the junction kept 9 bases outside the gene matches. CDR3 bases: TGCGCCAGCAGCCAAGATGCGGTCAGGGGGTCGGCCAAAAACATTCAGTACTTC. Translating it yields CASSQDAVRGSAKNIQYF.

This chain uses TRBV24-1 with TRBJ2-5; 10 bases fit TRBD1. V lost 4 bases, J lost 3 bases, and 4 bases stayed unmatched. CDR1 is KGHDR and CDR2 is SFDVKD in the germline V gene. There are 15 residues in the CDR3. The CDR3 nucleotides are TGTGCCACCAGTGAGTGGACAGGGGGGAAAGAGACCCAGTACTTC. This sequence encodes CATSEWTGGKETQYF.

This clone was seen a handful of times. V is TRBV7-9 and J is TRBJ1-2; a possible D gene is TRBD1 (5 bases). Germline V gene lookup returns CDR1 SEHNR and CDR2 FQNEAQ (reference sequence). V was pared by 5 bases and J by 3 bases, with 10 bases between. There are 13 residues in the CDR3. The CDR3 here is CASSQGGHYGYTF. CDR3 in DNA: TGTGCCAGCAGCCAGGGCGGCCACTATGGCTACACCTTC.

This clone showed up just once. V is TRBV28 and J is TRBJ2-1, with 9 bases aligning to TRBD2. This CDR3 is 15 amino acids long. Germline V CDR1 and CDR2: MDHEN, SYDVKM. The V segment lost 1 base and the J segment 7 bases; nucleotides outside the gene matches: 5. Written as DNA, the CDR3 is TGTGCCAGCAGTTTATCCACTAGCGGGTTTAATGAGCAGTTCTTC. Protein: CASSLSTSGFNEQFF.

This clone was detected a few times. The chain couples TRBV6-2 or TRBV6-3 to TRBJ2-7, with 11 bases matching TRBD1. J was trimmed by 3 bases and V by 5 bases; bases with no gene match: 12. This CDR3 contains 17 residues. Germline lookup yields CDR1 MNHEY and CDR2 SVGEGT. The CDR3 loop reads CASSTYLAGTGGYEQYF. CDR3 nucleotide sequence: TGTGCCAGCAGTACTTATTTAGCCGGGACAGGGGGCTACGAGCAGTACTTC.

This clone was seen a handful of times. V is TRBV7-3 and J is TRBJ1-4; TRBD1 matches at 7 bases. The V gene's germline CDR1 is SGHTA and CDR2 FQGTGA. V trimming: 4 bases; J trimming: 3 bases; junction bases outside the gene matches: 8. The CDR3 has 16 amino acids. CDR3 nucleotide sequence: TGTGCCAGCAGCTCACCCGACAGGGTGGCTAATGAAAAACTGTTTTTT. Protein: CASSSPDRVANEKLFF.

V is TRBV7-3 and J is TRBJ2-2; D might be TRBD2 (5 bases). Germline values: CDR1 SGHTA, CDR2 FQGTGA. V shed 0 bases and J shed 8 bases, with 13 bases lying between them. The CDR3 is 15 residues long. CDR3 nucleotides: TGTGCCAGCAGCTTAACGGGCCTAGCATCTGGGGAGCTGTTTTTT. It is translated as CASSLTGLASGELFF. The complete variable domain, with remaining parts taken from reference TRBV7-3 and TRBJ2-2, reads GAGVSQTPSNKVTEKGKYVELRCDPISGHTALYWYRQSLGQGPEFLIYFQGTGAADDSGLPNDRFFAVRPEGSVSTLKIQRTERGDSAVYLCASSLTGLASGELFFGEGSRLTVL.

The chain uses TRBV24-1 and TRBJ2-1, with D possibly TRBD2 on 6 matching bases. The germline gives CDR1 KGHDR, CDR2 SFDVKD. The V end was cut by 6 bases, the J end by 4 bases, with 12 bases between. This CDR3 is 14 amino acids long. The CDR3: CATSLGGSYNEQFF. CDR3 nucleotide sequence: TGTGCCACCAGTCTCGGGGGTTCTTACAATGAGCAGTTCTTC.

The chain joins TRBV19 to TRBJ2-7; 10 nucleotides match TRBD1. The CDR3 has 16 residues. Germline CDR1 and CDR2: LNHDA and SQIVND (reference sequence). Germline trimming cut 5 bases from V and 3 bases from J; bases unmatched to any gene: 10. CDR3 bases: TGTGCCAGTAGTCACGGGGGACAGGGGAATAGCTACGAGCAGTACTTC. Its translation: CASSHGGQGNSYEQYF.

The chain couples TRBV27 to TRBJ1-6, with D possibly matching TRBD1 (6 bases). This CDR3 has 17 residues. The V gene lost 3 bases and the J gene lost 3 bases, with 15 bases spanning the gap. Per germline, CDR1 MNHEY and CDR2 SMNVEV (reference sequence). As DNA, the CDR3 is TGTGCCAGCAGTTTCCAACAGGGTTCCCTCTATAATTCACCCCTCCACTTT. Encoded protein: CASSFQQGSLYNSPLHF.